This TCR beta chain appears in the sequencing data of a study of cytomegalovirus exposure and HLA in healthy donors. Study-wide findings and caveats: CMV serostatus was the only immune exposure information that was available. There were several of the most significant clusters that appeared linked to common viral pathogens in a later analysis. Earlier analysis found most TCR beta V segments productive about 87% or about 30% of the time.

The CDR3 has 15 amino acids. Germline assignment: CDR1 LGHNA and CDR2 YSLEER. The V gene end was trimmed by 7 bases and the J gene end by 3 bases; junction bases not matched to a gene: 9. On this clone itself: Its cognate antigen is unknown.

At collection, donors were nominally healthy, but unrecorded immune exposures were probable. The study ran its PCR with 60 Vbeta and 13 Jbeta primers. Produced via immunoSEQ multiplex PCR; TCRdb's table is partial and in-frame only. This table holds 170,000 or so clones, 80% found once. Sequencing was performed on PBMCs. V is TRBV4-3 and J is TRBJ2-5, with 9 positions matching TRBD2. The sequence came from a man under 40 in good health and CMV-seropositive. Written as DNA, the CDR3 is TGCGCCAGCACCAAAGGTCTAGCGGGGAAAGAGACCCAGTACTTC. This encodes CASTKGLAGKETQYF.